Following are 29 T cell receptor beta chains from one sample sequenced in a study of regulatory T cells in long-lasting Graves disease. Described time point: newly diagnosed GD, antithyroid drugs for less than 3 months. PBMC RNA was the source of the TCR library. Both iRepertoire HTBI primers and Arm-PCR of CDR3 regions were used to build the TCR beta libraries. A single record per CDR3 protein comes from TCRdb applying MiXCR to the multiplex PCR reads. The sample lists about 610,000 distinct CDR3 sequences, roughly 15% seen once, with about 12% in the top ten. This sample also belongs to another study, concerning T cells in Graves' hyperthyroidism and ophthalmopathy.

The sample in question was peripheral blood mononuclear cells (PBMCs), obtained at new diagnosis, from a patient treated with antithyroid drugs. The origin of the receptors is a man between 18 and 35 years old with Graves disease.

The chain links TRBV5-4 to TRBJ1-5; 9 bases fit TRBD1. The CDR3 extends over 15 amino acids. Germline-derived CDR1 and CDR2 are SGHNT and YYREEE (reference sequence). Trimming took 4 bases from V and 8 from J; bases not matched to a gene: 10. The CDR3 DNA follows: TGTGCCAGCAGCCTTACCCACAGGGGGCAAAAGCCCCAGCATTTT. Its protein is CASSLTHRGQKPQHF.

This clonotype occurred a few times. The CDR3 here is CASSEYQGGRTEAFF. The CDR3 nucleotides are TGTGCCAGCAGTGAATATCAGGGAGGAAGGACTGAAGCTTTCTTT. The V and J genes are TRBV25-1 and TRBJ1-1, with a tentative D call TRBD1 (5 bases). Germline V lookup: CDR1 MGHDK, CDR2 SYGVNS. Trimming took off 0 bases at V and 5 bases at J, with 13 bases between the two ends. The CDR3 runs 15 residues. Full variable domain (remainder filled in from reference TRBV25-1 and TRBJ1-1): EADIYQTPRYLVIGTGKKITLECSQTMGHDKMYWYQQDPGMELHLIHYSYGVNSTEKGDLSSESTVSRIRTEHFPLTLESARPSHTSQYLCASSEYQGGRTEAFFGQGTRLTVV.

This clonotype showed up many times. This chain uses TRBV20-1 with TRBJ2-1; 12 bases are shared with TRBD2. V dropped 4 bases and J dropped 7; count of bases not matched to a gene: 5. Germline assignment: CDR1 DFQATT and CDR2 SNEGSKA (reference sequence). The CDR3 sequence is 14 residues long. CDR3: CSAIGLAGFNEQFF. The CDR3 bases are TGCAGTGCTATAGGACTAGCGGGGTTTAATGAGCAGTTCTTC.

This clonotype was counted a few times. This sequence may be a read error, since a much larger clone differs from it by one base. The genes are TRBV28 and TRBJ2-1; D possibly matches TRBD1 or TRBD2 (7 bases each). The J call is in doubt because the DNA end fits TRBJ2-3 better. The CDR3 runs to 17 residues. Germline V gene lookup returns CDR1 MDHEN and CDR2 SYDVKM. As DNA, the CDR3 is TGTGCCAGCAGTTTCCCCCCAGGGGGGGCCGGGAAGTTTACGCAGTATTTT. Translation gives CASSFPPGGAGKFTQYF.

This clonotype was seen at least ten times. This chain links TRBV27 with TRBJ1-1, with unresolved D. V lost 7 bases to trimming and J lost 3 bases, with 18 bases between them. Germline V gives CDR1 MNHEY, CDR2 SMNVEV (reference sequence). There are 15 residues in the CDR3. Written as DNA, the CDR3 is TGTGCCAGCATGCTAAGGGCACTAGCCGACACTGAAGCTTTCTTT. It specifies CASMLRALADTEAFF.

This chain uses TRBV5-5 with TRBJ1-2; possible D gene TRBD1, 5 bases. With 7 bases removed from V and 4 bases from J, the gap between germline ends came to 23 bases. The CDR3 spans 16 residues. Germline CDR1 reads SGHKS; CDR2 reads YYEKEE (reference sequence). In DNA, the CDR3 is TGTGCCAGCGGCGTCCAAGGACACCAAACCCGCTATGGCTACACCTTC. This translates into CASGVQGHQTRYGYTF.

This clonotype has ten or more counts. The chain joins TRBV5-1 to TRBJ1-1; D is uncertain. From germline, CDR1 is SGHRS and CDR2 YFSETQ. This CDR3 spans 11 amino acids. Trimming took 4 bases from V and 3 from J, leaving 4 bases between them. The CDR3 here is CASSGDTEAFF. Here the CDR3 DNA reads TGCGCCAGCAGCGGGGACACTGAAGCTTTCTTT.

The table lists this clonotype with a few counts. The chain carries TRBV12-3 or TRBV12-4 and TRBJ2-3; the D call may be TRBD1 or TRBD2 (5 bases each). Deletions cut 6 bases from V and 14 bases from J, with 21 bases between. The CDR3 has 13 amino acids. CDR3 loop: CASRTGTTARRYF. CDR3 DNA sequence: TGTGCCAGCAGAACCGGGACCACCGCACGAAGGTATTTT.

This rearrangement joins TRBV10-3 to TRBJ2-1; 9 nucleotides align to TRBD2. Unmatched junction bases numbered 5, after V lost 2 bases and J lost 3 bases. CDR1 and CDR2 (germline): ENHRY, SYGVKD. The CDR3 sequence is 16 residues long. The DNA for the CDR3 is TGTGCCATCAGTGAGACTAGCGGGTTAGACTACAATGAGCAGTTCTTC. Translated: CAISETSGLDYNEQFF.

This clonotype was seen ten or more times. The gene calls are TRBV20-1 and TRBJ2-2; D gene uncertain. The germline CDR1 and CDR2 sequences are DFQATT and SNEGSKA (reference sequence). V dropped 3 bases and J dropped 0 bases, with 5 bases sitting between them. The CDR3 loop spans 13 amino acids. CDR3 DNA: TGCAGTGCTAGGGCAGCGAACACCGGGGAGCTGTTTTTT. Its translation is CSARAANTGELFF.

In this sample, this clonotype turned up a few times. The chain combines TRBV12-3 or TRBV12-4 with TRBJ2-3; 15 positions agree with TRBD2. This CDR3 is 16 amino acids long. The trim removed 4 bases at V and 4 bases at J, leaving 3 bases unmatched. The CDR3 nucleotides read TGTGCCAGCAGTTGGACTAGCGGGGGGGGGTCAGATACGCAGTATTTT. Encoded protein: CASSWTSGGGSDTQYF.

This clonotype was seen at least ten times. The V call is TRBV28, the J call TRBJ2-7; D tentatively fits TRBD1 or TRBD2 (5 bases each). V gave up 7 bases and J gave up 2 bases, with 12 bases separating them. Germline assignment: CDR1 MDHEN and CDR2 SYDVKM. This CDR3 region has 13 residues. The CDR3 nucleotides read TGTGCCAGCACCTCGGGACGGACCTACGAGCAGTACTTC. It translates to CASTSGRTYEQYF.

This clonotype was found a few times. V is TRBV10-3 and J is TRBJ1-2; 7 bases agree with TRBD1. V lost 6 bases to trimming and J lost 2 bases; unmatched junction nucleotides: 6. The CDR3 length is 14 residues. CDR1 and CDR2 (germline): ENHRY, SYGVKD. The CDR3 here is CAISHRGPNYGYTF. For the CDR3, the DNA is TGTGCCATCAGCCACAGGGGCCCAAACTATGGCTACACCTTC.

CDR3 region: CASSPSREITGNTIYF. CDR3 nucleotide sequence: TGTGCCAGCAGCCCAAGCCGGGAAATTACTGGAAACACCATATATTTT. The J gene is TRBJ1-3, the V gene TRBV7-9; D is unclear. Germline V CDR1 and CDR2: SEHNR, FQNEAQ (reference sequence). The CDR3 has 16 amino acids. With 5 bases removed from V and 2 bases from J, the gap between germline ends came to 16 bases.

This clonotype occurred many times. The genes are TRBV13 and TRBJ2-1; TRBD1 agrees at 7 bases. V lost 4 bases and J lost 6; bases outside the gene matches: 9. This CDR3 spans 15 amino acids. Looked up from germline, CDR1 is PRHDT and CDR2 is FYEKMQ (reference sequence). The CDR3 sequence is CASSSRQGLGNEQFF. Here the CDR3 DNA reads TGTGCCAGCAGCTCCAGACAGGGTCTCGGCAATGAGCAGTTCTTC.

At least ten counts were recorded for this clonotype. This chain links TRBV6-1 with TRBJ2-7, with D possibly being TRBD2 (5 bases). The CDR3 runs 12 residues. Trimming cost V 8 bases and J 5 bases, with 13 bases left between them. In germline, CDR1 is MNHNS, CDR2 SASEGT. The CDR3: CASLDVGDEQYF. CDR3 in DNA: TGTGCCAGCCTCGACGTCGGGGACGAGCAGTACTTC.

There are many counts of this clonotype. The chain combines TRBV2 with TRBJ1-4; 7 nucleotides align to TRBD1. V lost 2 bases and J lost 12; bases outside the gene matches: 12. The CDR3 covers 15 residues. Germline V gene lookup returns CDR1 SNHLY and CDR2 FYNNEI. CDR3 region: CASSESKGAIFQLFF. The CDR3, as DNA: TGTGCCAGCAGTGAATCAAAGGGGGCGATTTTCCAACTGTTTTTT.

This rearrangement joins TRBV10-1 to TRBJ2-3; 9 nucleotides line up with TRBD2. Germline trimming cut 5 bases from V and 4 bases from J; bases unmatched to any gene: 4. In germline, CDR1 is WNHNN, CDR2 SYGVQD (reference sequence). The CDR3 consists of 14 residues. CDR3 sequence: CASSYSGSADTQYF. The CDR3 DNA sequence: TGCGCCAGCAGTTATAGCGGGAGCGCAGATACGCAGTATTTT.

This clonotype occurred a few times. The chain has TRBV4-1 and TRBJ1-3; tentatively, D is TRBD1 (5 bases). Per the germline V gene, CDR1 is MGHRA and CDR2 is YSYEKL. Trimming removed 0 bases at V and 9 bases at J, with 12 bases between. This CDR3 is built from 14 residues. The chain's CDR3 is CASSQEVGVATIYF. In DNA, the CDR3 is TGCGCCAGCAGCCAAGAGGTGGGGGTCGCCACCATATATTTT.

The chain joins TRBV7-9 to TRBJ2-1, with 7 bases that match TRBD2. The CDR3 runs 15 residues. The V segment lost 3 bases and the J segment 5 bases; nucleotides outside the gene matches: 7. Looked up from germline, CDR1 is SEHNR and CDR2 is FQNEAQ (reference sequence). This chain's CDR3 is CASSFGLAVNNEQFF. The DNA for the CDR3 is TGTGCCAGCAGCTTCGGGCTAGCGGTCAACAATGAGCAGTTCTTC.

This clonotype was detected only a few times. This chain's CDR3 is CSASLQSGVDEQFF. DNA of the CDR3: TGCAGTGCTAGTCTGCAGTCTGGGGTTGATGAGCAGTTCTTC. The rearrangement joins TRBV20-1 to TRBJ2-1; D gene uncertain. V shed 3 bases and J shed 8 bases, with 17 bases lying between them. Looked up from germline, CDR1 is DFQATT and CDR2 is SNEGSKA (reference sequence). The CDR3 runs 14 residues.

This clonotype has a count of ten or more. As DNA, the CDR3 is TGTGCCTGGAGTCCGCCGGCTTCTAACTATGGCTACACCTTC. This codes for CAWSPPASNYGYTF. V and J are TRBV30 and TRBJ1-2, with no clear D. The ends were cut back, 2 bases at V and 0 bases at J, with 10 bases in the middle. CDR3 size: 14 residues. The V gene's germline CDR1 is GTSNPN and CDR2 SVGIG (reference sequence).

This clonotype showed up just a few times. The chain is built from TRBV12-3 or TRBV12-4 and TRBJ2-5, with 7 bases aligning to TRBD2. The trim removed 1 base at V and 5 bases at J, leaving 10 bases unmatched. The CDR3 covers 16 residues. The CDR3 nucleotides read TGTGCCAGCAGTTTAGTTTGGGCGGGAGTAGGGGAGACCCAGTACTTC. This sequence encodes CASSLVWAGVGETQYF.

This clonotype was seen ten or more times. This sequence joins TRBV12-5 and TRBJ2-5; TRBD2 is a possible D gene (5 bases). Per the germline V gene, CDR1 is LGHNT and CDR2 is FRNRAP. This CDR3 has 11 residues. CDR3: CASGPQETQYF. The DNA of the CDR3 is TGTGCCAGCGGCCCCCAAGAGACCCAGTACTTC.

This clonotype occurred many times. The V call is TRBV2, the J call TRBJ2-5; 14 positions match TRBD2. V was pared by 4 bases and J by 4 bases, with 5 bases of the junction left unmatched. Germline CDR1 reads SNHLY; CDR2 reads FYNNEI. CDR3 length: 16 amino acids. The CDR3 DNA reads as TGTGCCAGCAGTGGCTCGACTAGCGGGAGGGCAGAGACCCAGTACTTC. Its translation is CASSGSTSGRAETQYF.

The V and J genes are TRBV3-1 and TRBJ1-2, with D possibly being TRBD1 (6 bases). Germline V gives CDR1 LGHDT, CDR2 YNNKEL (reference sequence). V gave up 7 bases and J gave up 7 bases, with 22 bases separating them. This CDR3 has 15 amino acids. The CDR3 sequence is CASIDTAGGRGGYTF. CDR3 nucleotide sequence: TGTGCCAGCATCGATACGGCGGGGGGCAGGGGTGGCTACACCTTC.

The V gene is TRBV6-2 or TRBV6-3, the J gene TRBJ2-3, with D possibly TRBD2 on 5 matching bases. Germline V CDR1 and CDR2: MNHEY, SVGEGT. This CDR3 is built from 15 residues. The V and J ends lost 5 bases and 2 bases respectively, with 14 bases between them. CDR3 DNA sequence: TGTGCCAGCAGTGAATCGCGGGCTTCCACAGATACGCAGTATTTT. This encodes CASSESRASTDTQYF.

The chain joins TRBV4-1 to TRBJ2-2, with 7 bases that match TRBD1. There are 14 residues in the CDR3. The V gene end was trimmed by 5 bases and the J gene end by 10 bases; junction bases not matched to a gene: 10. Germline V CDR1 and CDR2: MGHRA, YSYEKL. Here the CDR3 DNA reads TGCGCCAGCAGCGGAAACAGGGGCCACTTGGAGCTGTTTTTT. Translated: CASSGNRGHLELFF.

The CDR3 bases are TGTGCCAGCAGTGAACTGGGGATTGGCAATCAGCCCCAGCATTTT. Translated, it gives CASSELGIGNQPQHF. The chain joins TRBV2 to TRBJ1-5; no clear D. This CDR3 has 15 residues. Looked up from germline, CDR1 is SNHLY and CDR2 is FYNNEI. Trimming took off 2 bases at V and 2 bases at J, with 10 bases between the two ends.